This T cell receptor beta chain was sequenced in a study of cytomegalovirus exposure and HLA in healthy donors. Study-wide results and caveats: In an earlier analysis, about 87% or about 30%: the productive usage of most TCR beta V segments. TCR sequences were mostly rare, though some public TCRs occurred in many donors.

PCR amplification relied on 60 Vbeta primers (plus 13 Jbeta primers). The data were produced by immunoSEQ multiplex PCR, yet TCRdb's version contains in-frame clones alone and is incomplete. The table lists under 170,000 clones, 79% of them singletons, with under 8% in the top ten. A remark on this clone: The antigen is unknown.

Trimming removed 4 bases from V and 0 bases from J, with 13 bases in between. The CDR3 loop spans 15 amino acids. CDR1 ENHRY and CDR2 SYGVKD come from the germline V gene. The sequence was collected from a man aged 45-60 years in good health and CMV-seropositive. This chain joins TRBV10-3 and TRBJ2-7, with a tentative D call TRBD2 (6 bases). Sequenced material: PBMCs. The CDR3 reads CAISGGGRISYEQYF. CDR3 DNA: TGTGCCATCAGTGGTGGAGGGAGGATCTCCTACGAGCAGTACTTC.